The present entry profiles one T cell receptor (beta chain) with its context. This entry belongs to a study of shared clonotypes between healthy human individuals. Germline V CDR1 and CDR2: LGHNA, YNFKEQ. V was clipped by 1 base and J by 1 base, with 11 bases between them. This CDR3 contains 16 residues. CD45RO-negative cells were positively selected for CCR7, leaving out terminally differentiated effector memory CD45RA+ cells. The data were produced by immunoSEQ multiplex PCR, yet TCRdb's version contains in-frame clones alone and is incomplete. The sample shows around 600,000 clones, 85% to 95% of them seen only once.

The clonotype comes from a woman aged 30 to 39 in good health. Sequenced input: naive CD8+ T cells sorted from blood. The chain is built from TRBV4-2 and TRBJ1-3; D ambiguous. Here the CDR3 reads CASSQGRTRSGNTIYF. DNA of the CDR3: TGTGCCAGCAGCCAAGGAAGGACCCGGTCTGGAAACACCATATATTTT.